This T cell receptor (beta chain) was recovered during a study of T cells in Graves' hyperthyroidism and ophthalmopathy. Comment on this clonotype: Possible read error: a much larger clone is one base away.

Amplification targeted TCR beta CDR3 regions from RNA transcripts. The primer set for the first-round RT-PCR of the TCR CDR3 was HTBI. TCRdb reprocessed the multiplex PCR reads via MiXCR and lists one record per CDR3 protein. The sample contains roughly 550,000 distinct CDR3 sequences, about 16% of which appear only once. Diagnoses rested on clinical symptoms, serum thyroxine and TRAb, thyroid ultrasound and orbital computed tomography. CDR3 size: 12 residues. Between the trimmed V and J ends, which lost 2 bases and 6 bases, there was a span of 4 bases. Germline V gene lookup returns CDR1 MGHDK and CDR2 SYGVNS.

This TCR came from a woman in her thirties with Graves' ophthalmopathy. Sequencing was carried out using blood. V usage is TRBV25-1 and J usage is TRBJ2-2; D is unclear. CDR3 residues: CASSEGSGELFF. The CDR3 DNA reads TGTGCCAGCAGTGAAGGGTCCGGGGAGCTGTTTTTT. The entire variable domain, with the rest obtained from reference TRBV25-1 and TRBJ2-2, is as follows: EADIYQTPRYLVIGTGKKITLECSQTMGHDKMYWYQQDPGMELHLIHYSYGVNSTEKGDLSSESTVSRIRTEHFPLTLESARPSHTSQYLCASSEGSGELFFGEGSRLTVL.